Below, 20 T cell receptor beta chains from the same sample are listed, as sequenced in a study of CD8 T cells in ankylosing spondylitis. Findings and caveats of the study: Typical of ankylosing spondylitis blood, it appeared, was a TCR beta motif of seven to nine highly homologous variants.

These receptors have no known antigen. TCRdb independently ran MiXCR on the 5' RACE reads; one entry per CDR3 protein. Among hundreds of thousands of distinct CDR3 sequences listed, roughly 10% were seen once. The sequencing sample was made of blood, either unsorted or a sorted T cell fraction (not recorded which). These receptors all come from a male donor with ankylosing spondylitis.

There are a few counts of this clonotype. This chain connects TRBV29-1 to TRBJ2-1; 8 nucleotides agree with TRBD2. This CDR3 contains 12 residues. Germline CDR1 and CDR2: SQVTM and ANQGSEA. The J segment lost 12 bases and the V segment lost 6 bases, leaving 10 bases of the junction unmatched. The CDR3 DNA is TGCAGCGTACGTCTGGCGGGGGGAGGGCAGTTCTTC. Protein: CSVRLAGGGQFF.

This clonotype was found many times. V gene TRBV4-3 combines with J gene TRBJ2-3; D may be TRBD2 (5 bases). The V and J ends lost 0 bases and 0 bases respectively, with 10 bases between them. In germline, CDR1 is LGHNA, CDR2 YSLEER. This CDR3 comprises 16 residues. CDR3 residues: CASSQEYRTSTDTQYF. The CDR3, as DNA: TGCGCCAGCAGCCAAGAGTATCGGACTAGCACAGATACGCAGTATTTT.

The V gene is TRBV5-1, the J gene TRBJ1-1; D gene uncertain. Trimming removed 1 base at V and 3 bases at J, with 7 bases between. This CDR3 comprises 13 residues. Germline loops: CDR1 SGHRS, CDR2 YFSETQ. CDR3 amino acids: CASSLIGHTEAFF. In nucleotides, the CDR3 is TGCGCCAGCAGCTTGATCGGACACACTGAAGCTTTCTTT.

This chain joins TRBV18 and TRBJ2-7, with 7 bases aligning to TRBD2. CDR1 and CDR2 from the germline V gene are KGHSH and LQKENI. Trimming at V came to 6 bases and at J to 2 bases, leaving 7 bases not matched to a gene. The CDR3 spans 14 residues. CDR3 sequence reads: CASSPTGTTYEQYF. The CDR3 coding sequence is TGTGCCAGCTCCCCCACCGGGACTACCTACGAGCAGTACTTC.

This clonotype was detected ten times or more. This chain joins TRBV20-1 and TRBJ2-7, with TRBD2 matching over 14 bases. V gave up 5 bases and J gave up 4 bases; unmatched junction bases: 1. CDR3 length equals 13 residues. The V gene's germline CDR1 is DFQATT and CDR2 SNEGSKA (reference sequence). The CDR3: CSAGLAGGYEQYF. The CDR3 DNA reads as TGCAGTGCTGGACTAGCGGGAGGATACGAGCAGTACTTC.

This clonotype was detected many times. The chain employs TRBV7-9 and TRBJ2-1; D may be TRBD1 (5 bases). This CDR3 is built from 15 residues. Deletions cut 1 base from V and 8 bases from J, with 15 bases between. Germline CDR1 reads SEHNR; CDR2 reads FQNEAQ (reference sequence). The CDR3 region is CASSLGQPKIDEQFF. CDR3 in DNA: TGTGCCAGCAGCTTAGGACAGCCTAAGATCGATGAGCAGTTCTTC.

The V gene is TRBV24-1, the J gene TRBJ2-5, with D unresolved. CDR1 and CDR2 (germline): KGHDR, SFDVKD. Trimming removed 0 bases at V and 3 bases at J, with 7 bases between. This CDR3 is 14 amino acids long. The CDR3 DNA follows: TGTGCCACCAGTGATTTGGGTCCGGAAGAGACCCAGTACTTC. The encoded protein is CATSDLGPEETQYF.

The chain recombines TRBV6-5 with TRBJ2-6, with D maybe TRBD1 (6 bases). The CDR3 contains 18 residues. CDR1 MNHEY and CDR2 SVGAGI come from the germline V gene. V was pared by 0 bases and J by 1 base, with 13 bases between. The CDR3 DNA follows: TGTGCCAGCAGTTACTCGGGACGGACAGTTTCTGGGGCCAACGTCCTGACTTTC. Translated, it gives CASSYSGRTVSGANVLTF.

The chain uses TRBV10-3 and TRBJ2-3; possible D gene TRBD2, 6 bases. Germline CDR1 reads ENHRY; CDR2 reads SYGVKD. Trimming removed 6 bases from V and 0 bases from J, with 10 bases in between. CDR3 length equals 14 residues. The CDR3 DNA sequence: TGTGCCATCAGGGGACTGCTTAGCACAGATACGCAGTATTTT. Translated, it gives CAIRGLLSTDTQYF.

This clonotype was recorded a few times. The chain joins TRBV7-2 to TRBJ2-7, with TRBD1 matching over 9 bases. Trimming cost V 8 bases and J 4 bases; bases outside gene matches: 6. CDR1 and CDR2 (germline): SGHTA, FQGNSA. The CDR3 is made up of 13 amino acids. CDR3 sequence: CASLDRGKYEQYF. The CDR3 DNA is TGTGCCAGCCTTGACAGGGGGAAATACGAGCAGTACTTC.

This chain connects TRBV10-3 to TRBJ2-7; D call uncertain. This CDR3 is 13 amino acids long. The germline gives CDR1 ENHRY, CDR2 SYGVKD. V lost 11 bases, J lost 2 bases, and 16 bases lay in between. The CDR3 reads CALRASITYEQYF. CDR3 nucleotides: TGTGCCCTACGGGCCTCAATCACCTACGAGCAGTACTTC.

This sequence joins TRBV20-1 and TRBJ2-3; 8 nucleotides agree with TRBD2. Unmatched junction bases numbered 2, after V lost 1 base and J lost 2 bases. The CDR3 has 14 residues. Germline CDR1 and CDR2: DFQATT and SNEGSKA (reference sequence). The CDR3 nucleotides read TGCAGTGCTAGAGCAGCGGGGGACACAGATACGCAGTATTTT. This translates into CSARAAGDTDTQYF.

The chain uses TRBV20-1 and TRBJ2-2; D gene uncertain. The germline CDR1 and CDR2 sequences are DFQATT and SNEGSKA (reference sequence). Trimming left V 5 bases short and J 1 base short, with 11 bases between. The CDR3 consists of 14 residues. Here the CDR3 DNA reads TGCAGTGCTCCGAGTAGATGGAACACCGGGGAGCTGTTTTTT. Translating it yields CSAPSRWNTGELFF.

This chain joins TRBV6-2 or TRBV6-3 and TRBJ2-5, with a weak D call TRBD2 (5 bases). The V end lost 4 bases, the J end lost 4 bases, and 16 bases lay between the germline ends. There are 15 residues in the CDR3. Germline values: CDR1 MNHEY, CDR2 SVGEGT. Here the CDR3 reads CASSFRAEDLETQYF. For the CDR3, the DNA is TGTGCCAGCAGTTTTAGAGCGGAAGATTTAGAGACCCAGTACTTC.

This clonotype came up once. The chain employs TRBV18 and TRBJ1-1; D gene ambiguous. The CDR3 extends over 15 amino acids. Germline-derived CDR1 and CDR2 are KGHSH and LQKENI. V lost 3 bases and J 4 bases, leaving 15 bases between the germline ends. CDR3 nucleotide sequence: TGTGCCAGCTCACCGTCATCGGGGTTGGGCACTGAAGCTTTCTTT. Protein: CASSPSSGLGTEAFF.

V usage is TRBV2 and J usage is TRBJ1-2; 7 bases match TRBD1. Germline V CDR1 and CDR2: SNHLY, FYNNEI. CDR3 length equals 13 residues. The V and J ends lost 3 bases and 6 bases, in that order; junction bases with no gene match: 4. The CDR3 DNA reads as TGTGCCAGCAGTGAGGGGACAGAGCATGGCTACACCTTC. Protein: CASSEGTEHGYTF. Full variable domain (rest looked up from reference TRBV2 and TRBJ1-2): EPEVTQTPSHQVTQMGQEVILRCVPISNHLYFYWYRQILGQKVEFLVSFYNNEISEKSEIFDDQFSVERPDGSNFTLKIRSTKLEDSAMYFCASSEGTEHGYTFGSGTRLTVV.

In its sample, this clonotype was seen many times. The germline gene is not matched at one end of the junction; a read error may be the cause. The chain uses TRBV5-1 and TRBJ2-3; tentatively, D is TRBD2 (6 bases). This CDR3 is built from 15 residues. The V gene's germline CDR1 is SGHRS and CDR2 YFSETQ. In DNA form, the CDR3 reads TGTGCTAGCAGCCTTGGGAGCGGGAGCACAGATACGCAGTATTTT. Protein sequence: CASSLGSGSTDTQYF.

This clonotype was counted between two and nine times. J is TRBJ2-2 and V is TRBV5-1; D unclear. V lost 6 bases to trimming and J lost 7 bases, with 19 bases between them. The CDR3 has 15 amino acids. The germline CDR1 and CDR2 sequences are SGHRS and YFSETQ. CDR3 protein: CASTPQRPSRGELFF. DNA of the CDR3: TGCGCCAGCACCCCTCAACGGCCCTCCCGCGGGGAGCTGTTTTTT.

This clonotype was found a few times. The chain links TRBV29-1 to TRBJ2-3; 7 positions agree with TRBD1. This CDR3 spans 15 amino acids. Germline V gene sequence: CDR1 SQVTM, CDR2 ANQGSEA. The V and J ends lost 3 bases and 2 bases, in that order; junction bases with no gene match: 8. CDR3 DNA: TGCAGCGTTGAGGGGACAGAGAGGGACACAGATACGCAGTATTTT. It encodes CSVEGTERDTDTQYF.

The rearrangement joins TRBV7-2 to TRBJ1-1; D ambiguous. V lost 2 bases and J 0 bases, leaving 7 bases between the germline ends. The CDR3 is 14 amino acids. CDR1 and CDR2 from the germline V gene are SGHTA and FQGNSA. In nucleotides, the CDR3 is TGTGCCAGCAGCTTATCTTCCATGAACACTGAAGCTTTCTTT. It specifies CASSLSSMNTEAFF.